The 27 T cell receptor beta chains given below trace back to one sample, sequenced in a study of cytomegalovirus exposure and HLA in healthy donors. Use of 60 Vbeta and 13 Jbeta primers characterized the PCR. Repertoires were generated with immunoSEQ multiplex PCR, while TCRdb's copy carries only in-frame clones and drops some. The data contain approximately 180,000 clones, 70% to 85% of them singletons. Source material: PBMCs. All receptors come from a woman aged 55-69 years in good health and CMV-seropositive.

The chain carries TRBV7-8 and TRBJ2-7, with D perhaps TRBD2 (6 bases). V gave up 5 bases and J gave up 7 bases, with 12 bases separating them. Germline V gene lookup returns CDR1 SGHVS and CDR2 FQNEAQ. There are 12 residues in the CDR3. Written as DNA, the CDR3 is TGTGCCAGCAGCCGCTTTGGGGGGGAGCAGTACTTC. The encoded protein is CASSRFGGEQYF.

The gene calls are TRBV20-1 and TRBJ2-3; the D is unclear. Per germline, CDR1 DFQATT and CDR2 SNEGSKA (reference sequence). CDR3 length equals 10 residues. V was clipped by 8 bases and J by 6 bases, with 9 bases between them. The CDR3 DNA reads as TGCAGTCCCCTCGGGGATACGCAGTATTTT. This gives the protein CSPLGDTQYF.

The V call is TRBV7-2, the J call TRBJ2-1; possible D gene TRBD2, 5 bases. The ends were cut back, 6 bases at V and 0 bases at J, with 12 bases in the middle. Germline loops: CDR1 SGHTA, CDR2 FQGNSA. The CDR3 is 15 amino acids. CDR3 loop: CASRESGHSYNEQFF. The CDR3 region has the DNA TGTGCCAGCAGGGAAAGCGGTCACTCCTACAATGAGCAGTTCTTC.

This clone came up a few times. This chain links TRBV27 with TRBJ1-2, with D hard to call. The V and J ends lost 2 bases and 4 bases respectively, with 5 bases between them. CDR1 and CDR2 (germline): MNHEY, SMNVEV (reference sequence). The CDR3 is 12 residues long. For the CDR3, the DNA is TGTGCCAGCAGTTTAGAGGGCTATGGCTACACCTTC. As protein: CASSLEGYGYTF.

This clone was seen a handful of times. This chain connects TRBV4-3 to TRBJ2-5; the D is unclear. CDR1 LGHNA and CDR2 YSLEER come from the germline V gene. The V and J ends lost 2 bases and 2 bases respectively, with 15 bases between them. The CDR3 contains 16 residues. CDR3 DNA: TGCGCCAGCAGCCAAAATGGTTACGGGTCTCAAGAGACCCAGTACTTC. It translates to CASSQNGYGSQETQYF.

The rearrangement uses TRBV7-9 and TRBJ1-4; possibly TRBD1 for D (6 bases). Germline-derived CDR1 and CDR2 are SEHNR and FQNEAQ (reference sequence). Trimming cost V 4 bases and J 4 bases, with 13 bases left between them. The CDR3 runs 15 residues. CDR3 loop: CASSYNVRGNEKLFF. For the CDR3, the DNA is TGTGCCAGCAGCTATAATGTCAGGGGTAATGAAAAACTGTTTTTT.

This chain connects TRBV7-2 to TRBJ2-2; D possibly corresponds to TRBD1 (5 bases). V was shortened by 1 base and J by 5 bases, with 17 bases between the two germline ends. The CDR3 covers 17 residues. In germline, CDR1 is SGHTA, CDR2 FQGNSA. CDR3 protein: CASSLVHQGGATGELFF. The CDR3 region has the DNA TGTGCCAGCAGCTTAGTTCACCAGGGTGGGGCGACCGGGGAGCTGTTTTTT. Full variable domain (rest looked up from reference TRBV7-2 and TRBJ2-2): GAGVSQSPSNKVTEKGKDVELRCDPISGHTALYWYRQSLGQGLEFLIYFQGNSAPDKSGLPSDRFSAERTGGSVSTLTIQRTQQEDSAVYLCASSLVHQGGATGELFFGEGSRLTVL.

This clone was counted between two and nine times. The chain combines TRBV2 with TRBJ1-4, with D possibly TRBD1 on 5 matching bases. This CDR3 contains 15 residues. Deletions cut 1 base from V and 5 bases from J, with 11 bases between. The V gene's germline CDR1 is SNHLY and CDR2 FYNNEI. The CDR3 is CASSEVRGTNEKLFF. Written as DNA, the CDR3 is TGTGCCAGCAGTGAAGTAAGGGGCACAAATGAAAAACTGTTTTTT.

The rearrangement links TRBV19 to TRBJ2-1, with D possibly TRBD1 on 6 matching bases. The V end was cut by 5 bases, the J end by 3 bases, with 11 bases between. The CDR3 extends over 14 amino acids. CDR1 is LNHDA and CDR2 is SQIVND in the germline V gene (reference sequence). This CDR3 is CASSFQDSYNEQFF. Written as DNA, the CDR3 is TGTGCCAGTAGTTTCCAGGACAGCTACAATGAGCAGTTCTTC.

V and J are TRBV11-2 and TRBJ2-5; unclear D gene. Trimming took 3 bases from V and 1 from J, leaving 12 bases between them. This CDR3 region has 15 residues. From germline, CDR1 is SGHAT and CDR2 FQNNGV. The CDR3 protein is CASSFWQNPQETQYF. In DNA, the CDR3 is TGTGCCAGCAGCTTCTGGCAGAACCCCCAAGAGACCCAGTACTTC.

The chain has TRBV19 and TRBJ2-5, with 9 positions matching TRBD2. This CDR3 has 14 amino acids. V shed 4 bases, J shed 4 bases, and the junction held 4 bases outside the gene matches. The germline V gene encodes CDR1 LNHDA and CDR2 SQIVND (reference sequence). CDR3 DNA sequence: TGTGCCAGTAGTAGCGGGAGGGCCCTAGAGACCCAGTACTTC. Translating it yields CASSSGRALETQYF.

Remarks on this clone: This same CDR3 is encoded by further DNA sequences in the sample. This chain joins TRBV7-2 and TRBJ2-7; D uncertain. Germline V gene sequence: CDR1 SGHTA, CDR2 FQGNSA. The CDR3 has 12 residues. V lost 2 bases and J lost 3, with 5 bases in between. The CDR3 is CASSLYRYEQYF. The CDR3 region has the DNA TGTGCCAGCAGCTTATATCGCTACGAGCAGTACTTC.

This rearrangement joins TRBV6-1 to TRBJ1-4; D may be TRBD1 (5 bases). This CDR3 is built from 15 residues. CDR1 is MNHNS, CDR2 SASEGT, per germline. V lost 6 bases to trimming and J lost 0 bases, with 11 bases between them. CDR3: CASRTGPATNEKLFF. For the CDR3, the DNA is TGTGCCAGCAGAACAGGCCCTGCAACTAATGAAAAACTGTTTTTT.

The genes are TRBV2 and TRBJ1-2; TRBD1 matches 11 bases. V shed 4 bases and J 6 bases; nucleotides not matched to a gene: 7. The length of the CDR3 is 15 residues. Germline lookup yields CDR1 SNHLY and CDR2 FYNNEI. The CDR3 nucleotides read TGTGCCAGCAGTGGATTCCCGGGACAGGGGGATGGCTACACCTTC. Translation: CASSGFPGQGDGYTF.

The CDR3 coding sequence is TGCGCCAGCAGCCAGGACTGGGATGGCTACACCTTC. Encoded protein: CASSQDWDGYTF. The chain joins TRBV4-3 to TRBJ1-2, with D unclear. V lost 3 bases and J 6 bases, leaving 8 bases between the germline ends. Germline V gives CDR1 LGHNA, CDR2 YSLEER. The CDR3 spans 12 residues.

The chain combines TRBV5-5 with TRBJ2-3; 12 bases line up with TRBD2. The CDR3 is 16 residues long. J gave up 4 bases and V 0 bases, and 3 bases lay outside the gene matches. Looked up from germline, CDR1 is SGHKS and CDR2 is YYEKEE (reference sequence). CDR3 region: CASSLGLAGVSDTQYF. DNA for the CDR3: TGTGCCAGCAGCTTGGGACTAGCGGGAGTCTCAGATACGCAGTATTTT.

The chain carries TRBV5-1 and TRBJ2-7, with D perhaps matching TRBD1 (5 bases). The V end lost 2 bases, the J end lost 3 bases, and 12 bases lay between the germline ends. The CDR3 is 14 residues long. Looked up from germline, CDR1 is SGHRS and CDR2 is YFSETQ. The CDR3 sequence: CASSFTGFSYEQYF. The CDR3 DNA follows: TGCGCCAGCAGCTTCACAGGTTTTAGCTACGAGCAGTACTTC.

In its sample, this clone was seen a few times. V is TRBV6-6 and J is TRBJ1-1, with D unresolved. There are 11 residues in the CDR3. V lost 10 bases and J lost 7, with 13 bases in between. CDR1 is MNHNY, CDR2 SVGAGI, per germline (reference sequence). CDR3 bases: TGTGCCACCTTACGAAGGAGTGAAGCTTTCTTT. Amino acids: CATLRRSEAFF.

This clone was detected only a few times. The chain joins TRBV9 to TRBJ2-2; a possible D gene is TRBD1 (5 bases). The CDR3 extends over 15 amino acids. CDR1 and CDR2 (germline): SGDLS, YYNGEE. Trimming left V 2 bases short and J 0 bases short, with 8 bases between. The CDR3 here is CASSVDTSNTGELFF. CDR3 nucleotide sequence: TGTGCCAGCAGCGTGGACACGTCGAACACCGGGGAGCTGTTTTTT.

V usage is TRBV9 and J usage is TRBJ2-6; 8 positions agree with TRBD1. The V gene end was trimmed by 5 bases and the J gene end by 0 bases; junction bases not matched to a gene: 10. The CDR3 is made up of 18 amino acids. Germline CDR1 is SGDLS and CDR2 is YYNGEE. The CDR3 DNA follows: TGTGCCAGCAGGGGTTATCAGGGGGCCCTCTCTGGGGCCAACGTCCTGACTTTC. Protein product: CASRGYQGALSGANVLTF.

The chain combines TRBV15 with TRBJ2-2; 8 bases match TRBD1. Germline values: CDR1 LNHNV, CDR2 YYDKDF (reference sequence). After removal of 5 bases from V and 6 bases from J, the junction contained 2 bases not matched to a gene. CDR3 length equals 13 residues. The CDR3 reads CATSSQGAGELFF. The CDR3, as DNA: TGTGCCACCAGCTCACAGGGGGCCGGGGAGCTGTTTTTT.

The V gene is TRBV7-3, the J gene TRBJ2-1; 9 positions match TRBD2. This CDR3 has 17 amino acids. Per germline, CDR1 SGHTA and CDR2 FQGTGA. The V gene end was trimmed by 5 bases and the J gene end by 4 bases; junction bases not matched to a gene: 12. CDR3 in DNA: TGTGCCAGCAGCCCCAATATCCAGCGGGGGGCGTACAATGAGCAGTTCTTC. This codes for CASSPNIQRGAYNEQFF.

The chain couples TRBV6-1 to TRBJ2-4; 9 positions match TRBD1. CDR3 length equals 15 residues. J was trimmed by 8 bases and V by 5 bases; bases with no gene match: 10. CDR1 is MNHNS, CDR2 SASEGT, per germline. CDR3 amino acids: CASSQTGTGLDIQYF. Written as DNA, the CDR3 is TGTGCCAGCAGTCAGACCGGGACAGGGTTAGACATTCAGTACTTC.

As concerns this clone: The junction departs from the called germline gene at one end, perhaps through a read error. The CDR3 region is CASRGTSGDDF. CDR3 in DNA: TGCGCCAGCAGGGGGACTAGCGGGGATGACTTC. This rearrangement joins TRBV10-2 to TRBJ2-5, with 13 bases fitting TRBD2. The germline gives CDR1 WSHSY, CDR2 SAAADI. The CDR3 totals 11 residues.

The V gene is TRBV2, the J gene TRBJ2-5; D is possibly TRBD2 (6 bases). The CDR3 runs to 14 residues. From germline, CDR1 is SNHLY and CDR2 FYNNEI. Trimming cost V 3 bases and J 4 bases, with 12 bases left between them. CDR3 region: CASSENGGGETQYF. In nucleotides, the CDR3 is TGTGCCAGCAGTGAGAACGGGGGTGGAGAGACCCAGTACTTC.

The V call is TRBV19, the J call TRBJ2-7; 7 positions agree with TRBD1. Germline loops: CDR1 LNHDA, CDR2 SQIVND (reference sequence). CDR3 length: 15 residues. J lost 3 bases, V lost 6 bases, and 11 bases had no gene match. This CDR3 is CASSARVGTDYEQYF. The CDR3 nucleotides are TGTGCCAGTAGCGCACGAGTCGGGACAGACTACGAGCAGTACTTC.

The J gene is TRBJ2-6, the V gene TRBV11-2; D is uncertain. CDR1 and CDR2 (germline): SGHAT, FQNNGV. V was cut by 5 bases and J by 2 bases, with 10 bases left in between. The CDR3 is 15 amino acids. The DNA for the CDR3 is TGTGCCAGCAGCCCAGTTTTGGCTGGGGCCAACGTCCTGACTTTC. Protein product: CASSPVLAGANVLTF.